The 5 T cell receptor beta chains listed next were all sequenced from one sample in a study of shared clonotypes between healthy human individuals. Sequencing used immunoSEQ multiplex PCR; TCRdb keeps in-frame clones, though not all of them. The table has millions of clones, approximately 95% seen once; the top ten hold 0.39%. Material: naive CD4+ T cells from PBMCs. The subset was: CD45RA+ positively selected. These receptors came from a man aged 18 to 30 in good health. Some clones in this sample may be carry-over from other donors' samples.

The chain is built from TRBV5-1 and TRBJ2-5; a weak D match, TRBD1 (6 bases). The CDR3 is 16 amino acids. Trimming cost V 0 bases and J 5 bases, with 17 bases left between them. Germline CDR1 reads SGHRS; CDR2 reads YFSETQ. CDR3 amino acids: CASSLEGTGRVETQYF. The CDR3 nucleotides read TGCGCCAGCAGCTTGGAAGGCACAGGGCGAGTGGAGACCCAGTACTTC.

The CDR3 spells CAELTPSDGGNTIYF. DNA for the CDR3: TGTGCCGAGCTCACCCCATCGGACGGGGGAAACACCATATATTTT. V usage is TRBV18 and J usage is TRBJ1-3; the D is unclear. Germline V gene data show CDR1 as KGHSH and CDR2 as LQKENI. CDR3 size: 15 residues. The germline V and J ends were trimmed by 11 bases and 4 bases, with 21 bases remaining between them.

The chain has TRBV27 and TRBJ2-7; tentative D call: TRBD2 (5 bases). The CDR3 has 14 amino acids. CDR1 and CDR2 from the germline V gene are MNHEY and SMNVEV (reference sequence). V dropped 2 bases and J dropped 0 bases, with 8 bases sitting between them. As DNA, the CDR3 is TGTGCCAGCAGTTTACTGGGAGACTCCTACGAGCAGTACTTC. This translates into CASSLLGDSYEQYF.

This rearrangement joins TRBV7-3 to TRBJ2-3; TRBD2 aligns across 7 bases. The CDR3 has 16 residues. Germline CDR1 is SGHTA and CDR2 is FQGTGA. Trimming cost V 1 base and J 0 bases; bases outside gene matches: 4. In DNA form, the CDR3 reads TGTGCCAGCAGCTTAATCGCTAGCGGTAGCACAGATACGCAGTATTTT. Protein sequence: CASSLIASGSTDTQYF.

The rearrangement links TRBV27 to TRBJ1-4, with D maybe TRBD1 (5 bases). The CDR3 loop spans 13 amino acids. Germline CDR1 MNHEY, CDR2 SMNVEV (reference sequence). V lost 3 bases and J 8 bases, leaving 10 bases between the germline ends. The DNA of the CDR3 is TGTGCCAGCAGTTTCAAGGGGTCGGAAAAACTGTTTTTT. It translates to CASSFKGSEKLFF.